This T cell receptor (beta chain) was recovered during a study of cytomegalovirus exposure and HLA in healthy donors. Study-level findings and limits: A reported reduction in N-insertions relative to the approximately 640-donor mean was seen in an Asian-associated ancestry cluster in a later analysis.

A multiplex PCR was run with 60 Vbeta primers and 13 Jbeta primers. Produced via immunoSEQ multiplex PCR; TCRdb's table is partial and in-frame only. Of 65,000 to 80,000 clones listed, 65% to 75% are singletons. This clone was observed a few times. What it recognizes is unknown. This receptor was identified in a middle-aged man in good health and CMV-seropositive. The specimen sequenced was PBMCs.

Here the CDR3 DNA reads TGCAGCGCCAGGGGGACTAGCGGGAGGGGGTACAATGAGCAGTTCTTC. Amino acid sequence: CSARGTSGRGYNEQFF. This rearrangement joins TRBV29-1 to TRBJ2-1; 16 bases are shared with TRBD2. V dropped 7 bases and J dropped 4; count of bases not matched to a gene: 7. The CDR3 loop spans 16 amino acids. Germline CDR1 SQVTM, CDR2 ANQGSEA.